This T cell receptor (beta chain) came from a study of blood T cell repertoires in COVID-19 (dated by TCRdb to 2018 to 2020). Some background on the complete study: Samples from collaborators originated in the United States, Italy and Spain and spanned both the acute and convalescent phases of COVID-19. The material from the prospective study consisted of cDNA or gDNA derived from T cells, B-cell-depleted T cells, or PBMCs. Deeply sampled blood TCRbeta repertoires from subjects exposed to, actively infected with, or recovered from COVID-19 were included in the dataset. The repertoires were made available in a free public database intended to serve as a resource for research on the immune response to SARS-CoV-2. The samples were drawn from two sources: the first 160 participants of the ongoing ImmuneRACE study, and 1,000 to 1,500 subjects contributed by 6 global collaborators. A de-identified subject ID, COVID-19 status, age in years and sex were almost always included in the sample metadata. Where available, HLA class I and class II types were obtained from metadata supplied by the sample provider rather than from assay-based typing.

The immunoSEQ Assay, a bias-controlled multiplex PCR, was used to amplify TCRbeta CDR3 regions from genomic DNA. Concerning the study's data processing: Nucleated cell counts per sample were estimated from amplification of reference gene primers within the assay. Sequence reads were collapsed and filtered to measure the absolute abundance of every unique TCRbeta CDR3 rearrangement. Productive Simpson clonality was computed per sample as the square root of Simpson's diversity index over productive rearrangements. TCRdb obtained this table from immuneACCESS and retained in-frame rearrangements with V and J assigned. These tables miss some clones; where compared with another copy, unresolved V genes account for less than half of the shortfall, and the remainder is unexplained. V, J and clone size are those of that table, while D and trimming were read from the DNA. A total of around 230,000 clones appear in this sample, about nine tenths of them only once. 3.5% to 4.5% of the sample comes from the top ten.

Participants in the prospective study were enrolled through a virtual design, were aged roughly 18 to 100 years, and lived in 24 United States geographic areas. In the prospective study, participants were assigned to cohorts based on the clinical history participants reported in a screening survey and a study questionnaire. Mobile phlebotomists in the prospective study collected whole blood, serum and a nasopharyngeal or oropharyngeal swab from every participant. Prospective study participants could optionally give additional blood draws and questionnaires over an approximately two-month period. Before DNA extraction, prospective study blood samples were shipped either frozen or at room temperature. Counted from cysteine to phenylalanine, this CDR3 has 11 amino acids. The sequence is cut down to CDR3 DNA, 33 bases in frame from base 1. V sheds 6 bases and J sheds 2 bases, leaving 6 bases between their ends. CDR1 and CDR2 (DFQATT, SNEGSKA) derive from the germline V gene (reference sequence).

What the research found in general, with its limitations: How much clinical and demographic metadata was included differed by source and by participant, and the metadata was provided uncurated.

Turning to this clone: Its antigen has not been determined. Per-base qualities were not stored, and no clone one base away is much larger.

This chain joins TRBV20-1 to TRBJ2-3; the D gene lacks a confident call. This TCR derives from a woman in her thirties with acute COVID-19. The sequenced material came from PBMCs or T cells enriched from blood (not recorded which). The CDR3 here reads CSALSTDTQYF. At the DNA level, the sequence is TGCAGTGCCCTATCCACAGATACGCAGTATTTT.